This T cell receptor (beta chain) was identified during a study of shared clonotypes between healthy human individuals. Overall study results and limits: Relative to memory subsets, naive subsets generally showed larger estimated richness. Generation probabilities of non-shared clonotypes were lower (relative to those shared by all four donors).

Only CD45RO-negative cells positively selected for CCR7 counted as naive CD8 cells, so terminally differentiated effector memory CD45RA+ cells were excluded. Trimming cost V 4 bases and J 6 bases; bases outside gene matches: 5. CDR3 length: 14 amino acids. Germline assignment: CDR1 LGHNA and CDR2 YSLEER. Clones were sequenced by immunoSEQ multiplex PCR, and TCRdb holds only the in-frame ones, with some missing. The sample lists 2 million to 2.5 million clones; just under 95% were seen once. This clone was recorded once. Antigen specificity is unknown. The sequencing input was naive CD8+ T cells sorted from blood. The TCR originated in a man between 18 and 29 years old in good health. The V call is TRBV4-3, the J call TRBJ2-7; 11 bases align to TRBD2. CDR3 region: CASSLKLAGVEQYF. The CDR3 DNA reads TGCGCCAGCAGCCTCAAACTAGCGGGAGTCGAGCAGTACTTC.